A single sample is the source of the 6 T cell receptor beta chains below, sequenced in a study of T cell responses to AZD1222 COVID-19 vaccine. The assay was immunoSEQ multiplex PCR, and TCRdb's table has in-frame clones only and misses some. Found here are 130,000 or so clones, 65% to 90% of them singletons; the top ten hold 25% to 35%. Sequencing was performed on peripheral blood, taken 28 days after the second AZD1222 dose. The source is an adult who received the AZD1222 COVID-19 vaccine.

The V call is TRBV2, the J call TRBJ1-2; a weak D match, TRBD1 (5 bases). The CDR3 extends over 14 amino acids. Germline V CDR1 and CDR2: SNHLY, FYNNEI. V was trimmed by 6 bases and J by 6 bases, leaving 17 bases between them. The CDR3 protein is CASRPAQGVDGYTF. The CDR3, as DNA: TGTGCCAGCAGGCCCGCGCAGGGAGTCGATGGCTACACCTTC.

The chain has TRBV15 and TRBJ2-5, with 9 bases aligning to TRBD1. Trimming cost V 5 bases and J 4 bases; bases outside gene matches: 5. The germline V gene encodes CDR1 LNHNV and CDR2 YYDKDF (reference sequence). This CDR3 spans 14 amino acids. CDR3 bases: TGTGCCACCAGCGCCTGGACAGGGGTAGAGACCCAGTACTTC. It codes for CATSAWTGVETQYF. The whole variable domain, remainder taken from reference TRBV15 and TRBJ2-5, is DAMVIQNPRYQVTQFGKPVTLSCSQTLNHNVMYWYQQKSSQAPKLLFHYYDKDFNNEADTPDNFQSRRPNTSFCFLDIRSPGLGDTAMYLCATSAWTGVETQYFGPGTRLLVL.

A few counts support this clone. The chain carries TRBV30 and TRBJ1-3, with D uncertain. Trimming pared 2 bases from V and 4 bases from J, leaving 12 bases between. The CDR3 has 14 residues. Per germline, CDR1 GTSNPN and CDR2 SVGIG (reference sequence). CDR3 in amino acids: CAWSPLLGGNTIYF. The CDR3 nucleotides are TGTGCCTGGAGTCCCCTCTTGGGGGGAAACACCATATATTTT.

The V gene is TRBV3-1 (or the pseudogene TRBV3-2), the J gene TRBJ1-5; D gene uncertain. This CDR3 is built from 15 residues. The germline V gene encodes CDR1 LGHDT and CDR2 YNNKEL (reference sequence). V was cut by 2 bases and J by 3 bases, with 11 bases left in between. The CDR3 loop is CASSQNTDTNQPQHF. The CDR3 nucleotides read TGTGCCAGCAGCCAAAACACGGATACCAATCAGCCCCAGCATTTT.

V gene TRBV7-2 combines with J gene TRBJ1-4, with a weak D call TRBD1 (5 bases). There are 13 residues in the CDR3. With 5 bases removed from V and 8 bases from J, the gap between germline ends came to 12 bases. CDR1 and CDR2 (germline): SGHTA, FQGNSA. CDR3 sequence reads: CASSPRVSEKLFF. The CDR3 DNA reads as TGTGCCAGCAGCCCCAGGGTTTCCGAAAAACTGTTTTTT.

This chain connects TRBV9 to TRBJ2-1; no definite D call. Trimming left V 3 bases short and J 8 bases short, with 15 bases between. The CDR3 has 14 amino acids. Germline CDR1 SGDLS, CDR2 YYNGEE. CDR3 bases: TGTGCCAGCAGCGCCGGAGAAAAACAAGATGAGCAGTTCTTC. This gives the protein CASSAGEKQDEQFF. Full variable domain (outside the CDR3, taken from reference TRBV9 and TRBJ2-1): DSGVTQTPKHLITATGQRVTLRCSPRSGDLSVYWYQQSLDQGLQFLIQYYNGEERAKGNILERFSAQQFPDLHSELNLSSLELGDSALYFCASSAGEKQDEQFFGPGTRLTVL.